These 9 T cell receptor beta chains were sequenced from one sample in a study of early T cells in non-severe SARS-CoV-2 infection. TCRdb re-called the 5' RACE reads with MiXCR, one entry per CDR3 protein. The data hold roughly 81,000 distinct CDR3 sequences, with about 6% observed a single time. The sequenced material came from whole blood. The receptors come from an adult who was a healthcare worker with PCR-confirmed SARS-CoV-2 infection or an uninfected control (not recorded which).

The sample holds many counts of this clonotype. The J gene is TRBJ1-1, the V gene TRBV28; TRBD1 matches at 7 bases. CDR1 is MDHEN and CDR2 is SYDVKM in the germline V gene. The CDR3 length is 15 residues. Losses at the gene ends were 5 bases for V and 4 bases for J; bases not matched to a gene: 10. The CDR3 protein is CASSAPGQIVTEAFF. The DNA of the CDR3 is TGTGCCAGCAGTGCACCGGGACAGATAGTCACTGAAGCTTTCTTT.

The chain employs TRBV6-6 and TRBJ1-5; possibly TRBD1 for D (6 bases). The CDR3 is 15 residues long. Germline CDR1 MNHNY, CDR2 SVGAGI (reference sequence). V was clipped by 4 bases and J by 0 bases, with 10 bases between them. The CDR3 DNA reads TGTGCCAGCAGTTCACCGGGACATAGCAATCAGCCCCAGCATTTT. As protein: CASSSPGHSNQPQHF.

This clonotype was recorded a few times. The chain links TRBV7-2 to TRBJ1-2; D gene unclear. This CDR3 has 16 residues. Trimming removed 3 bases at V and 0 bases at J, with 14 bases between. Germline V CDR1 and CDR2: SGHTA, FQGNSA. For the CDR3, the DNA is TGTGCCAGCAGCTTTGCTCCTCACCGATCTAACTATGGCTACACCTTC. This sequence encodes CASSFAPHRSNYGYTF.

The rearrangement joins TRBV24-1 to TRBJ2-5; D ambiguous. The V gene's germline CDR1 is KGHDR and CDR2 SFDVKD. The germline V and J ends were trimmed by 3 bases and 2 bases, with 15 bases remaining between them. The length of the CDR3 is 16 residues. CDR3 residues: CATSDPRTARQETQYF. The CDR3 DNA is TGTGCCACCAGTGATCCACGTACGGCGAGGCAAGAGACCCAGTACTTC.

This clonotype was recorded a few times. V is TRBV20-1 and J is TRBJ2-3; 7 bases map to TRBD2. In germline, CDR1 is DFQATT, CDR2 SNEGSKA (reference sequence). This CDR3 has 14 residues. Trimming took 3 bases from V and 1 from J; bases not matched to a gene: 4. CDR3 residues: CSASAGVGTDTQYF. The DNA of the CDR3 is TGCAGTGCTAGCGCGGGGGTGGGCACAGATACGCAGTATTTT.

This clonotype has ten or more counts. The V call is TRBV10-2, the J call TRBJ2-1, with D possibly being TRBD1 or TRBD2 (5 bases each). CDR1 is WSHSY, CDR2 SAAADI, per germline. The CDR3 is made up of 13 amino acids. Trimming took off 2 bases at V and 10 bases at J, with 12 bases between the two ends. The CDR3 loop is CASSERQGGEQFF. CDR3 sequence (DNA): TGCGCCAGCAGTGAGAGGCAGGGCGGGGAGCAGTTCTTC.

The chain employs TRBV4-2 and TRBJ2-3; 12 bases are a match to TRBD2. Unmatched junction bases numbered 8, after V lost 4 bases and J lost 6 bases. Germline CDR1 LGHNA, CDR2 YNFKEQ. The CDR3 has 16 amino acids. In DNA, the CDR3 is TGTGCCAGCAGCCCGACTAGCGGGAGAGGGTCGGATACGCAGTATTTT. Translation gives CASSPTSGRGSDTQYF.

The V gene is TRBV20-1, the J gene TRBJ1-1; possibly TRBD1 for D (6 bases). The CDR3 spans 13 residues. CDR1 DFQATT and CDR2 SNEGSKA come from the germline V gene (reference sequence). The V gene lost 0 bases and the J gene lost 7 bases, with 12 bases spanning the gap. CDR3: CSARDGGHGEAFF. DNA of the CDR3: TGCAGTGCTAGAGATGGGGGGCATGGTGAAGCTTTCTTT.

The rearrangement links TRBV7-7 to TRBJ2-2; no definite D call. The V gene's germline CDR1 is SSHAT and CDR2 FNYEAQ (reference sequence). The V end was cut by 2 bases, the J end by 4 bases, with 5 bases between. The CDR3 sequence is 13 residues long. The CDR3 loop reads CASSLLSTGELFF. The DNA of the CDR3 is TGTGCCAGCAGCTTATTAAGCACCGGGGAGCTGTTTTTT.